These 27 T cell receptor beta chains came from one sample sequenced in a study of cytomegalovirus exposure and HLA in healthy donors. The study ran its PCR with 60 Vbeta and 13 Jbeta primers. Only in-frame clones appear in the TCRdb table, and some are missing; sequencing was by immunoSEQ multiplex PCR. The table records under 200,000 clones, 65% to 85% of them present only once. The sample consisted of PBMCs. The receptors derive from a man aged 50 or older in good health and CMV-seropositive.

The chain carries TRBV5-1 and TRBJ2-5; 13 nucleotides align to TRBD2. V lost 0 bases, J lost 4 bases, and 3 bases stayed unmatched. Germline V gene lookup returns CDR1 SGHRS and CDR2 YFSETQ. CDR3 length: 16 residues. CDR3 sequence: CASSLGTSGGGETQYF. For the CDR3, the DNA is TGCGCCAGCAGCTTGGGGACTAGCGGGGGAGGAGAGACCCAGTACTTC.

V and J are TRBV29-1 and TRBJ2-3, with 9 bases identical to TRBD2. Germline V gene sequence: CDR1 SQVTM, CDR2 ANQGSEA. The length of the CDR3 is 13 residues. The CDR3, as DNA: TGCGTCTGCGGGGGGGCTAGCACAGATACGCAGTATTTT. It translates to CVCGGASTDTQYF.

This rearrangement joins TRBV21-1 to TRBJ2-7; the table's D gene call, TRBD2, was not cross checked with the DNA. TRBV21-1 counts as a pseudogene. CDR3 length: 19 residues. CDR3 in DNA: TGTGCCAGCAGCCTACTCGGACTAGCGGGAGGGCCATTCTCCTACGAGCAGTACTTC. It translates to CASSLLGLAGGPFSYEQYF.

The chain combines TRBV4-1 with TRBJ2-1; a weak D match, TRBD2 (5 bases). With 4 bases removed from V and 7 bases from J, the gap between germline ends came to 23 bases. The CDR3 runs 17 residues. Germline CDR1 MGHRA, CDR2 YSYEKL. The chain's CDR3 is CASSPISEGVIENEQFF. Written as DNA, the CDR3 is TGCGCCAGCAGCCCAATCAGCGAGGGAGTAATTGAAAATGAGCAGTTCTTC.

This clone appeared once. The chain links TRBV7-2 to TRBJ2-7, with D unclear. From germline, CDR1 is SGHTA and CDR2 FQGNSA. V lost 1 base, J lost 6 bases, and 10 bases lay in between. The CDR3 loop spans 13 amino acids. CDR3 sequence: CASSLGPPGEQYF. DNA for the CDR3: TGTGCCAGCAGCTTAGGGCCTCCGGGCGAGCAGTACTTC.

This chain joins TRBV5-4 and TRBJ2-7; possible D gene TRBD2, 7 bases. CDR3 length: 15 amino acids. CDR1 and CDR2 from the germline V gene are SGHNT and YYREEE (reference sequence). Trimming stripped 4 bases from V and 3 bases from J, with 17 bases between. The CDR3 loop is CASSLQGGSGYEQYF. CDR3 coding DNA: TGTGCCAGCAGCCTACAGGGCGGGAGTGGCTACGAGCAGTACTTC. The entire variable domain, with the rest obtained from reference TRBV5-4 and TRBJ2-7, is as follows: ETGVTQSPTHLIKTRGQQVTLRCSSQSGHNTVSWYQQALGQGPQFIFQYYREEENGRGNFPPRFSGLQFPNYSSELNVNALELDDSALYLCASSLQGGSGYEQYFGPGTRLTVT.

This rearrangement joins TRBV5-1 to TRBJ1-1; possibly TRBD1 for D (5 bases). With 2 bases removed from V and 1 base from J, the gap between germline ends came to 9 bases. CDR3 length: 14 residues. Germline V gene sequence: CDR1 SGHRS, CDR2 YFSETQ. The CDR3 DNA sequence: TGCGCCAGCAGCTTCGACAGCCGGAACACTGAAGCTTTCTTT. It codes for CASSFDSRNTEAFF.

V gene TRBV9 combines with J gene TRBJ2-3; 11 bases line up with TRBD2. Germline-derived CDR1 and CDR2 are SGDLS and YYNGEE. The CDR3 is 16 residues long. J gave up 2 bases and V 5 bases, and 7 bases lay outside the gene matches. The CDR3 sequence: CASSSLTSGITDTQYF. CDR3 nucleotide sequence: TGTGCCAGCAGTTCCCTGACTAGCGGGATCACAGATACGCAGTATTTT. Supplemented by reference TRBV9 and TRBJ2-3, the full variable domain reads DSGVTQTPKHLITATGQRVTLRCSPRSGDLSVYWYQQSLDQGLQFLIQYYNGEERAKGNILERFSAQQFPDLHSELNLSSLELGDSALYFCASSSLTSGITDTQYFGPGTRLTVL.

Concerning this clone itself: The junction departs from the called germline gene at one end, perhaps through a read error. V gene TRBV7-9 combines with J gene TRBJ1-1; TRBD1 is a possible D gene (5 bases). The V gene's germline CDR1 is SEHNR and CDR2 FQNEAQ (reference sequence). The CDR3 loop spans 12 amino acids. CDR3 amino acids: CSSSWGDTEAFF. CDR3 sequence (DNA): TGTTCCAGCAGCTGGGGGGACACTGAAGCTTTCTTT.

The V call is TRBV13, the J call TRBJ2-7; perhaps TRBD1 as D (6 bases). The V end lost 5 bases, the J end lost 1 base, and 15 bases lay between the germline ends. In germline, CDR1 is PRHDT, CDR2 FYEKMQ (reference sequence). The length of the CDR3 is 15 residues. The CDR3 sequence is CASSRRQVLSYEQYF. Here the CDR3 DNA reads TGTGCCAGCAGCAGACGACAGGTTCTTTCCTACGAGCAGTACTTC. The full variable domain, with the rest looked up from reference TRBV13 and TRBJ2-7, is AAGVIQSPRHLIKEKRETATLKCYPIPRHDTVYWYQQGPGQDPQFLISFYEKMQSDKGSIPDRFSAQQFSDYHSELNMSSLELGDSALYFCASSRRQVLSYEQYFGPGTRLTVT.

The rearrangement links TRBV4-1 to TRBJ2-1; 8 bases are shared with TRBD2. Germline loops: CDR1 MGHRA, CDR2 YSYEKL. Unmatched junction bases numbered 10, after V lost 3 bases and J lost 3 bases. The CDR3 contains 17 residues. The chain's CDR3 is CASSQGVAGLHYNEQFF. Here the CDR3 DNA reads TGCGCCAGCAGCCAGGGGGTAGCGGGACTTCACTACAATGAGCAGTTCTTC.

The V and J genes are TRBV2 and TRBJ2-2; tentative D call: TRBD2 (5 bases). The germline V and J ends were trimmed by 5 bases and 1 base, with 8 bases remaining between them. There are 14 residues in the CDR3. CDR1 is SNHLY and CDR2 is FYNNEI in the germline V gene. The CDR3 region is CASSPGLNTGELFF. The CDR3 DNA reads TGTGCCAGCAGTCCCGGACTGAACACCGGGGAGCTGTTTTTT.

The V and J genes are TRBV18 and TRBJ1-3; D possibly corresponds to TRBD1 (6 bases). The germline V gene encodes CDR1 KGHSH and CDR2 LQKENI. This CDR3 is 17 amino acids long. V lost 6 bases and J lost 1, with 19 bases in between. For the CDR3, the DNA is TGTGCCAGCTCTTTTACCCCAGAGAGGGGGTCTGGAAACACCATATATTTT. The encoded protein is CASSFTPERGSGNTIYF.

CDR3 sequence (DNA): TGTGCCAGCAGTGTTGGGACAGGGAATCCATTGGATGGCTACACCTTC. Translating it yields CASSVGTGNPLDGYTF. The chain joins TRBV2 to TRBJ1-2; TRBD1 aligns across 9 bases. CDR3 length equals 16 residues. Germline values: CDR1 SNHLY, CDR2 FYNNEI. Trimming cost V 4 bases and J 6 bases; bases outside gene matches: 12.

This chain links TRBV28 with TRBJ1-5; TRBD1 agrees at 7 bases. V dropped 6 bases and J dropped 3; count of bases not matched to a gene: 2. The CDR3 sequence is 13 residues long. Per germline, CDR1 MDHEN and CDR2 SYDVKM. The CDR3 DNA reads TGTGCCAGCAGACAGGGGAACAATCAGCCCCAGCATTTT. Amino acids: CASRQGNNQPQHF.

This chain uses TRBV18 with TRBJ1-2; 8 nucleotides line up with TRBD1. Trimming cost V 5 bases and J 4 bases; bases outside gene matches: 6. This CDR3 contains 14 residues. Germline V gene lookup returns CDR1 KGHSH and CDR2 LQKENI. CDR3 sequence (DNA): TGTGCCAGCTCAGGGACAGGCTCCCTCTATGGCTACACCTTC. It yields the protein CASSGTGSLYGYTF.

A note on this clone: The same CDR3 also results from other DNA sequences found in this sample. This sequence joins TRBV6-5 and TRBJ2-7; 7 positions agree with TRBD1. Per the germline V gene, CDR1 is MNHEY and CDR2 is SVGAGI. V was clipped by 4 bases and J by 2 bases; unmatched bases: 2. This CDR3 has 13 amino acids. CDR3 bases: TGTGCCAGCAGTTCCACAGGGGCCTACGAGCAGTACTTC. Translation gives CASSSTGAYEQYF.

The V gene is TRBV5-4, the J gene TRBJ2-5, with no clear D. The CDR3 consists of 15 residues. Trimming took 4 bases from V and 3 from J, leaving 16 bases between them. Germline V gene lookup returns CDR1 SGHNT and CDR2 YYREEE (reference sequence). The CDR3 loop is CASSPATSNKETQYF. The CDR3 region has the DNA TGTGCCAGCAGCCCCGCCACATCCAATAAAGAGACCCAGTACTTC.

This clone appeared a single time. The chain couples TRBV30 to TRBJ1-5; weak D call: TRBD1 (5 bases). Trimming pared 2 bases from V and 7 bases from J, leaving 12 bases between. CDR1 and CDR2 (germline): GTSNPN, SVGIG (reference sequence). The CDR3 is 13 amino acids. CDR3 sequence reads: CAWSPGWQQPQHF. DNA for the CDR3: TGTGCCTGGAGTCCAGGGTGGCAGCAGCCCCAGCATTTT.

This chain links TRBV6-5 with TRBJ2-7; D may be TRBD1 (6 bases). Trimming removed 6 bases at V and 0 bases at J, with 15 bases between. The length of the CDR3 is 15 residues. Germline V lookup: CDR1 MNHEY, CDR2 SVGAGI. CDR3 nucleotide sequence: TGTGCCAGCAGACCTCGGACAGCCGGCTCCTACGAGCAGTACTTC. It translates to CASRPRTAGSYEQYF.

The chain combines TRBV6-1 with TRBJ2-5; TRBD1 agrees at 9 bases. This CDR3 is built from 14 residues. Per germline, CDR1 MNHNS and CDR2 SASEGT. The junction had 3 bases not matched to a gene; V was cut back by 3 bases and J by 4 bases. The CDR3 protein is CASSEEQGAETQYF. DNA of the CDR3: TGTGCCAGCAGTGAGGAACAGGGGGCAGAGACCCAGTACTTC.

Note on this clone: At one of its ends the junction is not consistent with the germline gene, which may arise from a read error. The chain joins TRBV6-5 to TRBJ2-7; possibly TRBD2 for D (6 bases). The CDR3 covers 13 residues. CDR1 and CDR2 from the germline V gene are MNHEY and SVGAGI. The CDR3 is CASSYSRAGAWHF. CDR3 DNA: TGTGCCAGCAGTTATTCGAGAGCGGGCGCTTGGCACTTC.

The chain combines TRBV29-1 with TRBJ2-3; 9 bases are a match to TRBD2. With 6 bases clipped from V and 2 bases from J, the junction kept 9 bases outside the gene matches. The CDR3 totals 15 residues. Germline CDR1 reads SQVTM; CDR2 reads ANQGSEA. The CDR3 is CSVTLAGGPTDTQYF. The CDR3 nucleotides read TGCAGCGTGACGCTCGCGGGGGGGCCCACAGATACGCAGTATTTT.

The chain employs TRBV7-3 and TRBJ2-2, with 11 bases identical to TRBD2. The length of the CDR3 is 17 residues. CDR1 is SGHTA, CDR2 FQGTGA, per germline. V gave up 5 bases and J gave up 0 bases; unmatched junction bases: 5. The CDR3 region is CASSAGTSGPNTGELFF. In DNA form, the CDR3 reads TGTGCCAGCAGCGCGGGGACTAGCGGACCGAACACCGGGGAGCTGTTTTTT.

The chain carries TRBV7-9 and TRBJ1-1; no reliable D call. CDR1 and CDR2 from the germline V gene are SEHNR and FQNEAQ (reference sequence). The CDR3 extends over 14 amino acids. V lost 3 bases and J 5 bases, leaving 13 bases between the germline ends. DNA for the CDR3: TGTGCCAGCAGCTTTACTTTCTCGGGGACTGAAGCTTTCTTT. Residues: CASSFTFSGTEAFF.

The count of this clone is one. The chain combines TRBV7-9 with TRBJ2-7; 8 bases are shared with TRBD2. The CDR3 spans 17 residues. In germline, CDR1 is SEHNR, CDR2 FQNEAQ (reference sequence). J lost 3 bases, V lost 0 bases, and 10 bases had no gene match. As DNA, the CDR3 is TGTGCCAGCAGCTTAGCTTCCTCCAGCGGGAGAGGCTACGAGCAGTACTTC. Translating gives CASSLASSSGRGYEQYF.

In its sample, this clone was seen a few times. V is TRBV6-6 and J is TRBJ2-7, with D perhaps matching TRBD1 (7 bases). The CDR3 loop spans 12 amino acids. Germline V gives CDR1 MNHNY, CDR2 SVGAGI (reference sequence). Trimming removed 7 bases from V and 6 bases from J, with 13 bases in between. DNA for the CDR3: TGTGCCAGCACCCCAGGGGGGAGCGAGCAGTACTTC. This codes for CASTPGGSEQYF.